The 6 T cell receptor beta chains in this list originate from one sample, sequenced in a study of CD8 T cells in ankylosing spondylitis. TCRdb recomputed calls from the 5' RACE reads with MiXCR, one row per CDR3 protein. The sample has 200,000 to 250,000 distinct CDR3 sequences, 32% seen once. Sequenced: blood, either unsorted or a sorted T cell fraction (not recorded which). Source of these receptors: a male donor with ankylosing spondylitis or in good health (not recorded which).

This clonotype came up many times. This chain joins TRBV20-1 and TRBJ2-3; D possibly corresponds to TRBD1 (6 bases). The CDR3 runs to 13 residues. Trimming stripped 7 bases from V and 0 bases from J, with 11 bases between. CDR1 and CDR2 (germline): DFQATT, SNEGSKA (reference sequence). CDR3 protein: CSETGSSTDTQYF. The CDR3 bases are TGCAGTGAAACAGGGAGCAGCACAGATACGCAGTATTTT.

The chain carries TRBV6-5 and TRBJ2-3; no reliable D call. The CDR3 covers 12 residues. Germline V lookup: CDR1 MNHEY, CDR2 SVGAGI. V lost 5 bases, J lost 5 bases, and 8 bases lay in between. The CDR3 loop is CASSPQLDTQYF. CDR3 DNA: TGTGCCAGCAGTCCACAGCTAGATACGCAGTATTTT.

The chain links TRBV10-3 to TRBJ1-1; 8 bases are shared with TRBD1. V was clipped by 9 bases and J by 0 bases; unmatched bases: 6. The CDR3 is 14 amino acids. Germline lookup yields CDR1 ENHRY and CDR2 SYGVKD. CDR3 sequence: CAIRQGLMNTEAFF. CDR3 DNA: TGTGCCATACGACAGGGGCTCATGAACACTGAAGCTTTCTTT.

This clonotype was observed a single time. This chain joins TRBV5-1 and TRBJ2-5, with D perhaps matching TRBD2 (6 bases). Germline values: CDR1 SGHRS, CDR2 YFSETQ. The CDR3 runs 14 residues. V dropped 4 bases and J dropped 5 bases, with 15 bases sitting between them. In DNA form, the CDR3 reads TGCGCCAGCAGCCCTCAGCGGGCTAGCGAGACCCAGTACTTC. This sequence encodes CASSPQRASETQYF.

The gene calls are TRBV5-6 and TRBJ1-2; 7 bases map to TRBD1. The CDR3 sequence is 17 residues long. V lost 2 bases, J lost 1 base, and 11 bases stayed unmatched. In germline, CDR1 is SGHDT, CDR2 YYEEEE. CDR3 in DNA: TGTGCCAGCAGCTTCACATCGGCAGGGGGAATTAACTATGGCTACACCTTC. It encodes CASSFTSAGGINYGYTF.

Here the CDR3 DNA reads TGTGCCATCAGAGCCGGGACAGGGGTTGGCTACACCTTC. Translating gives CAIRAGTGVGYTF. The chain couples TRBV10-3 to TRBJ1-2; 10 nucleotides agree with TRBD1. Germline V lookup: CDR1 ENHRY, CDR2 SYGVKD. The junction had 5 bases not matched to a gene; V was cut back by 6 bases and J by 7 bases. The CDR3 sequence is 13 residues long.